Presented here are 9 T cell receptor beta chains from one specimen sequenced in a study of CD8 T cells in ankylosing spondylitis. A single record per CDR3 protein comes from TCRdb applying MiXCR to the 5' RACE reads. The repertoire has 180,000 or so distinct CDR3 sequences, around a tenth of them found once; the top ten carry almost 30%. Sequencing used blood, either unsorted or a sorted T cell fraction (not recorded which). The receptors derive from a male donor with ankylosing spondylitis or in good health (not recorded which).

The chain is built from TRBV20-1 and TRBJ2-2; 10 bases map to TRBD2. The CDR3 spans 17 residues. The germline CDR1 and CDR2 sequences are DFQATT and SNEGSKA (reference sequence). With 1 base clipped from V and 6 bases from J, the junction kept 11 bases outside the gene matches. CDR3 sequence reads: CSARVSGGAGGSGELFF. The CDR3 DNA sequence: TGCAGTGCTAGAGTAAGCGGGGGGGCCGGAGGTTCCGGGGAGCTGTTTTTT.

Only a few counts were recorded for this clonotype. V is TRBV13 and J is TRBJ2-1, with TRBD2 matching 11 bases. The trim removed 5 bases at V and 6 bases at J, leaving 9 bases unmatched. The germline V gene encodes CDR1 PRHDT and CDR2 FYEKMQ (reference sequence). The CDR3 sequence is 16 residues long. CDR3 sequence (DNA): TGTGCCAGCAGCCTAAATAGCGGGAGGGCCGTCAATGAGCAGTTCTTC. Translating it yields CASSLNSGRAVNEQFF. The entire variable domain, with the rest obtained from reference TRBV13 and TRBJ2-1, is as follows: AAGVIQSPRHLIKEKRETATLKCYPIPRHDTVYWYQQGPGQDPQFLISFYEKMQSDKGSIPDRFSAQQFSDYHSELNMSSLELGDSALYFCASSLNSGRAVNEQFFGPGTRLTVL.

This clonotype was counted at least ten times. The rearrangement uses TRBV20-1 and TRBJ1-1; 9 bases match TRBD1. The trim removed 6 bases at V and 5 bases at J, leaving 4 bases unmatched. This CDR3 has 12 amino acids. Germline CDR1 reads DFQATT; CDR2 reads SNEGSKA (reference sequence). CDR3 protein: CSATGGGTEAFF. The CDR3 nucleotides read TGCAGTGCAACAGGGGGCGGGACTGAAGCTTTCTTT.

This clonotype was seen ten or more times. The rearrangement joins TRBV29-1 to TRBJ1-1; TRBD1 is a possible D gene (6 bases). The ends were cut back, 4 bases at V and 11 bases at J, with 23 bases in the middle. The CDR3 length is 14 residues. Germline CDR1 and CDR2: SQVTM and ANQGSEA. The CDR3 nucleotides are TGCAGCGTTGCGGACACCGGGACCTCAGGGGAGGCTTTCTTT. Encoded protein: CSVADTGTSGEAFF.

V and J are TRBV20-1 and TRBJ1-4, with a weak D call TRBD1 (5 bases). Deletions cut 3 bases from V and 10 bases from J, with 24 bases between. Germline CDR1 DFQATT, CDR2 SNEGSKA (reference sequence). CDR3 length equals 16 residues. The CDR3 sequence is CSARFPTGGTVSKLFF. DNA for the CDR3: TGCAGTGCTAGGTTCCCCACGGGGGGGACGGTCTCAAAACTGTTTTTT.

The V and J genes are TRBV3-1 and TRBJ1-1; the D is unclear. Germline V gene data show CDR1 as LGHDT and CDR2 as YNNKEL (reference sequence). This CDR3 is built from 15 residues. V lost 4 bases, J lost 0 bases, and 12 bases lay in between. The CDR3 region is CASSPINDMNTEAFF. The CDR3 bases are TGTGCCAGCAGCCCGATTAATGACATGAACACTGAAGCTTTCTTT. The complete variable domain, with remaining parts taken from reference TRBV3-1 and TRBJ1-1, reads DTAVSQTPKYLVTQMGNDKSIKCEQNLGHDTMYWYKQDSKKFLKIMFSYNNKELIINETVPNRFSPKSPDKAHLNLHINSLELGDSAVYFCASSPINDMNTEAFFGQGTRLTVV.

This clonotype was detected ten times or more. The rearrangement uses TRBV12-3 or TRBV12-4 and TRBJ1-5; 12 bases are a match to TRBD1. This CDR3 has 15 amino acids. V lost 3 bases to trimming and J lost 6 bases; unmatched junction nucleotides: 3. The CDR3 sequence is CASSLGTGGGQPQHF. The CDR3 DNA reads as TGTGCCAGCAGTTTGGGGACAGGGGGCGGTCAGCCCCAGCATTTT.

In this sample, this clonotype turned up many times. The chain employs TRBV6-2 or TRBV6-3 and TRBJ1-5; 7 bases align to TRBD1. CDR1 MNHEY and CDR2 SVGEGT come from the germline V gene. This CDR3 is built from 16 residues. The V gene end was trimmed by 6 bases and the J gene end by 3 bases; junction bases not matched to a gene: 11. Here the CDR3 reads CASSDRTGGINQPQHF. The CDR3 DNA is TGTGCCAGCAGCGACCGGACAGGAGGGATCAATCAGCCCCAGCATTTT.

This clonotype has just a few counts. This rearrangement joins TRBV6-6 to TRBJ1-2; TRBD1 is a possible D gene (5 bases). V dropped 6 bases and J dropped 9 bases, with 17 bases sitting between them. Looked up from germline, CDR1 is MNHNY and CDR2 is SVGAGI (reference sequence). CDR3 length: 13 residues. CDR3 bases: TGTGCCAGCAGGGTGGCAAGGGGAGTAAGCTACACCTTC. This gives the protein CASRVARGVSYTF.